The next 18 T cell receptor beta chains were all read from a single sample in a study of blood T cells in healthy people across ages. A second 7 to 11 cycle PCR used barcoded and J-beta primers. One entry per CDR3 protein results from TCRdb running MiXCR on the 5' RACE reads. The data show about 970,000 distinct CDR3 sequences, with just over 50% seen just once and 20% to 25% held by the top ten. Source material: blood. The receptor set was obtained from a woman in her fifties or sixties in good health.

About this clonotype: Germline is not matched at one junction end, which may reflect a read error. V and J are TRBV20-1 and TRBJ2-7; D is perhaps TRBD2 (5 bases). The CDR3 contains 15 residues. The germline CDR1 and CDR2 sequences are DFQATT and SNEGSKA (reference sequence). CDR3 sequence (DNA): TGCAGTGCTAGAGATCCCACTAGTACGTTCTACGAGCTGTACTTC. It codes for CSARDPTSTFYELYF.

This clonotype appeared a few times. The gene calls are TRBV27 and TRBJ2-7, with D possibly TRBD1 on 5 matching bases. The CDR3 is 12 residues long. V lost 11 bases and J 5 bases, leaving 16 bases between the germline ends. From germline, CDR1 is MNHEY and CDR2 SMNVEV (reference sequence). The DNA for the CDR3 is TGTGCCGTGGGGCAGGCGATGAACGAGCAGTACTTC. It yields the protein CAVGQAMNEQYF.

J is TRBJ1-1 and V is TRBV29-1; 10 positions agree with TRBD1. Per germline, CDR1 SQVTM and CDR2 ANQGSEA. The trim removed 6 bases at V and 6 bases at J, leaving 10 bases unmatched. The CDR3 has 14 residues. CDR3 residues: CSVEGTGVHAEAFF. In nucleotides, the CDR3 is TGCAGCGTGGAGGGGACAGGGGTTCATGCTGAAGCTTTCTTT.

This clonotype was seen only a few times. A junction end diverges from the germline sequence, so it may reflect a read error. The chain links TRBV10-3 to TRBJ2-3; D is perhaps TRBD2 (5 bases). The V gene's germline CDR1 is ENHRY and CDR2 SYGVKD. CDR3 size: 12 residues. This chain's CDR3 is CAIRESGDTQYF. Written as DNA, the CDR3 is TGTGCCATCAGAGAGTCGGGGGATACGCAGTATTTT.

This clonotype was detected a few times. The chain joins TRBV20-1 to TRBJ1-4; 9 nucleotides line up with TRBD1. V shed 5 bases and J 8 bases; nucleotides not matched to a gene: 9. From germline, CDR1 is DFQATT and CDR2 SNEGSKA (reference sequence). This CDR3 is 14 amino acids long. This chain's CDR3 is CSALTGGTGEKLFF. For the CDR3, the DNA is TGCAGTGCTCTCACCGGCGGGACAGGGGAAAAACTGTTTTTT.

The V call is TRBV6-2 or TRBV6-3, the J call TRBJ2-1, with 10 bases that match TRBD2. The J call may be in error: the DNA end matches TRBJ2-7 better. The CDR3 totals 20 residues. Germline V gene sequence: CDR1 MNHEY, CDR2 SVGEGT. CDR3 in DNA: TGTGCCAGCAGTTACCCCCCGGGACTCGGGATAGCGGGAGGTTACAATGAGCAGTACTTC. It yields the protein CASSYPPGLGIAGGYNEQYF.

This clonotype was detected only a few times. The CDR3 bases are TGTGCCAGCATAGGCCGGGACAGGAGAAACACTGAAGCTTTCTTT. Its translation: CASIGRDRRNTEAFF. The V and J genes are TRBV6-5 and TRBJ1-1; 8 bases are a match to TRBD1. Germline CDR1 and CDR2: MNHEY and SVGAGI. Unmatched junction bases numbered 9, after V lost 7 bases and J lost 2 bases. This CDR3 has 15 amino acids.

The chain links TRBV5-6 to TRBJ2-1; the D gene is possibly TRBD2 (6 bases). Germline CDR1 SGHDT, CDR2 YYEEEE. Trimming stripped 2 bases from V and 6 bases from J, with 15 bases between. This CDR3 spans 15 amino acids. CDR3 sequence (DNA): TGTGCCAGCAGCTTCGATGGGGGACTCAGCAATGAGCAGTTCTTC. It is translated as CASSFDGGLSNEQFF.

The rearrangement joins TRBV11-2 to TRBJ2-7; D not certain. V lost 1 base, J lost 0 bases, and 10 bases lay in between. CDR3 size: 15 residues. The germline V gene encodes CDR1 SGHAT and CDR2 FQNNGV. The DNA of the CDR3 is TGTGCCAGCAGCTTAGTACTGGGGAACTCCTACGAGCAGTACTTC. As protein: CASSLVLGNSYEQYF.

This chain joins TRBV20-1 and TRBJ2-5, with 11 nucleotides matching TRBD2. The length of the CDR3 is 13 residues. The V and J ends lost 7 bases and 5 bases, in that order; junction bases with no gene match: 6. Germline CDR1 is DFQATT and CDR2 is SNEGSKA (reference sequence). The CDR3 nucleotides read TGCAGTGACAGACTAGCGGGATTGGAGACCCAGTACTTC. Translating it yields CSDRLAGLETQYF.

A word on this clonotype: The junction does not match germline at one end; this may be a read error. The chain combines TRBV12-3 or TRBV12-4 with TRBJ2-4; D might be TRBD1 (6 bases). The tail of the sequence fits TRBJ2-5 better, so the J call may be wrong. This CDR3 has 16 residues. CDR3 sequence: CACSLTGGRRQETQYF. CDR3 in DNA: TGTGCCTGCAGCCTGACAGGAGGAAGGAGGCAAGAGACCCAGTACTTC.

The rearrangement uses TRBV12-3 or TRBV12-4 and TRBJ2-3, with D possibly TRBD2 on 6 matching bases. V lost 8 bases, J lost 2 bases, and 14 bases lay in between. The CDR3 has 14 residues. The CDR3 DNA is TGTGCCAGCGCAAATGCGGGGATCACAGATACGCAGTATTTT. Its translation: CASANAGITDTQYF.

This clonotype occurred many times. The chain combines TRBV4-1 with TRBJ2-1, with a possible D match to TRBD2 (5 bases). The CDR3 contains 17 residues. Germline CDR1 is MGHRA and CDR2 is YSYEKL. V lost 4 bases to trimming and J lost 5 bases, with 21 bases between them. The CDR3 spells CASSPRLSSDAHNEQFF. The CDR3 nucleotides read TGCGCCAGCAGCCCCCGACTTAGTAGCGACGCGCACAATGAGCAGTTCTTC.

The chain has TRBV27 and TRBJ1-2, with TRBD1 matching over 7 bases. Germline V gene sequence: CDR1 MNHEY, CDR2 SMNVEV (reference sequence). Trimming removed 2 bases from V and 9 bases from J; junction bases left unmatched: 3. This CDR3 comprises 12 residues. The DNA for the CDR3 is TGTGCCAGCAGTTTAGCAGGGGGAAGCTACACCTTC. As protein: CASSLAGGSYTF.

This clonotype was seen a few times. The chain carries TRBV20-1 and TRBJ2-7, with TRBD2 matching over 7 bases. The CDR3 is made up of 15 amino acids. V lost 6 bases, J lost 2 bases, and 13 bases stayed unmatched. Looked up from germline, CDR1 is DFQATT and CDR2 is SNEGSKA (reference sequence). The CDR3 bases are TGCAGTGCCTTGAATGGGGCTAGCGGAACCTACGAGCAGTACTTC. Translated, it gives CSALNGASGTYEQYF.

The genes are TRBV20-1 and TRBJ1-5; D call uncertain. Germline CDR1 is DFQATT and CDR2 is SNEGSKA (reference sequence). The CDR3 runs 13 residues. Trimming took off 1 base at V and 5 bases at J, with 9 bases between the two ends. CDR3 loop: CSARVGSHQPQHF. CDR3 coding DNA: TGCAGTGCTAGAGTCGGCAGTCATCAGCCCCAGCATTTT.

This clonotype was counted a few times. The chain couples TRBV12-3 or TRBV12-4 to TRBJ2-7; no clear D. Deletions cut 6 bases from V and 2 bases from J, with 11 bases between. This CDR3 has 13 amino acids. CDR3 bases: TGTGCCAGCAGCCCCCCCAATGCCTACGAGCAGTACTTC. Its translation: CASSPPNAYEQYF.

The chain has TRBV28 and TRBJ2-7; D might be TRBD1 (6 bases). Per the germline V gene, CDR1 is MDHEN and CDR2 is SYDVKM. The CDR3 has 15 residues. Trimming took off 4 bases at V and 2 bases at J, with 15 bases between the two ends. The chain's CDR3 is CASSSPWTAPYEQYF. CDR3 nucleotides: TGTGCCAGCAGTTCGCCTTGGACAGCCCCCTACGAGCAGTACTTC.